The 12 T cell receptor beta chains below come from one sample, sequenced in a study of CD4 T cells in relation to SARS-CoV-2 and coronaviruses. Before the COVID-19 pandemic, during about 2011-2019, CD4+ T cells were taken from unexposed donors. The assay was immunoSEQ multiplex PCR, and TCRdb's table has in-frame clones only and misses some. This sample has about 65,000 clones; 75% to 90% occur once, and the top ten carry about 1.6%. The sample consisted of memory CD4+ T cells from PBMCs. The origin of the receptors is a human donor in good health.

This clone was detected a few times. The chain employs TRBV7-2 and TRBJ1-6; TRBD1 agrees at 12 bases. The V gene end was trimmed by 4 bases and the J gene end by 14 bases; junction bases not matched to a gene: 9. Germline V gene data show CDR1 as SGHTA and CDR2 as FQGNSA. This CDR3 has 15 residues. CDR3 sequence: CASSWGQGAGAALHF. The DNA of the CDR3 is TGTGCCAGCAGCTGGGGACAGGGGGCGGGTGCGGCCCTCCACTTT.

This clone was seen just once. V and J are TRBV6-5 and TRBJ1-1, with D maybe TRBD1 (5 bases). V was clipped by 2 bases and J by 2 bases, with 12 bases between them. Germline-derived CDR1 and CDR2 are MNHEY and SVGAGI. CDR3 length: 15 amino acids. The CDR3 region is CASSYGATGNTEAFF. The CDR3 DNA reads TGTGCCAGCAGTTACGGAGCAACAGGTAACACTGAAGCTTTCTTT.

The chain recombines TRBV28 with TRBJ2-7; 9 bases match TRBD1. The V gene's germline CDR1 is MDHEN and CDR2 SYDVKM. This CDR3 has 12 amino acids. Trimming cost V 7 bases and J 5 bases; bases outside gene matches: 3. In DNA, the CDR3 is TGTGCCAGCACCCGACAGGGGGACGAGCAGTACTTC. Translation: CASTRQGDEQYF.

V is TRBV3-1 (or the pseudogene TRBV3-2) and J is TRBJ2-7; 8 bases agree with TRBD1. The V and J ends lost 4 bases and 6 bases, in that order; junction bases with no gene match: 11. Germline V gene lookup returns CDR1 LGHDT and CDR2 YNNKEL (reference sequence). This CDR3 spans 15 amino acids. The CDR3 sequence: CASSPRDRSWVEQYF. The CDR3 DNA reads TGTGCCAGCAGCCCCCGGGACAGGTCATGGGTCGAGCAGTACTTC.

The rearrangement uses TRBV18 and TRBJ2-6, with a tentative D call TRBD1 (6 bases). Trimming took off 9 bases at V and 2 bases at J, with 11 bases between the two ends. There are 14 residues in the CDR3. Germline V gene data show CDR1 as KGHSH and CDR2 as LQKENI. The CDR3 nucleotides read TGTGCCAGTTCAACAGGGACTGGGGCCAACGTCCTGACTTTC. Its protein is CASSTGTGANVLTF.

The CDR3 DNA reads as TGTGCCAGCAGTGTGCGACAGGCGGCCAGGCCCCAGCATTTT. This encodes CASSVRQAARPQHF. J is TRBJ1-5 and V is TRBV25-1, with a weak D call TRBD1 (6 bases). From germline, CDR1 is MGHDK and CDR2 SYGVNS. The V and J ends lost 4 bases and 9 bases respectively, with 16 bases between them. The CDR3 extends over 14 amino acids. Based on the CDR3 plus reference TRBV25-1 and TRBJ1-5, the full variable domain is EADIYQTPRYLVIGTGKKITLECSQTMGHDKMYWYQQDPGMELHLIHYSYGVNSTEKGDLSSESTVSRIRTEHFPLTLESARPSHTSQYLCASSVRQAARPQHFGDGTRLSIL.

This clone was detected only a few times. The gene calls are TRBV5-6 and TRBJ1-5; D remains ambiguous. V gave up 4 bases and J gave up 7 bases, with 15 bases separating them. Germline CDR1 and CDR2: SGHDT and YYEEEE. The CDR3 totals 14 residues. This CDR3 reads CASSQLGFEQPQHF. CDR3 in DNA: TGTGCCAGCAGCCAGCTGGGTTTTGAGCAGCCCCAGCATTTT.

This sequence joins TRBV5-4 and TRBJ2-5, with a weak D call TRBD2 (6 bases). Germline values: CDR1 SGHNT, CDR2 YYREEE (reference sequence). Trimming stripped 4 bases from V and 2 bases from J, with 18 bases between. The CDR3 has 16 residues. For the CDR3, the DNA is TGTGCCAGCAGCCTGGGCGGGATTAGAAAACAAGAGACCCAGTACTTC. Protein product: CASSLGGIRKQETQYF.

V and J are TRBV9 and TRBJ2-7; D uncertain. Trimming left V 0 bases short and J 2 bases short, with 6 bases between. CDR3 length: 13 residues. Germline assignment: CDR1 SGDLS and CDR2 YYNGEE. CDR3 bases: TGTGCCAGCAGCGTAGCGCCGACCTACGAGCAGTACTTC. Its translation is CASSVAPTYEQYF.

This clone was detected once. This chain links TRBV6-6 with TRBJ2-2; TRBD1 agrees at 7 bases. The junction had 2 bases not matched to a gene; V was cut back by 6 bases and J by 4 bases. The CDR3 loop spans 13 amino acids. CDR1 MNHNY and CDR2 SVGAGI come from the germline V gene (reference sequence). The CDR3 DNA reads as TGTGCCAGCAGATGGACAGGCACCGGGGAGCTGTTTTTT. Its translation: CASRWTGTGELFF.

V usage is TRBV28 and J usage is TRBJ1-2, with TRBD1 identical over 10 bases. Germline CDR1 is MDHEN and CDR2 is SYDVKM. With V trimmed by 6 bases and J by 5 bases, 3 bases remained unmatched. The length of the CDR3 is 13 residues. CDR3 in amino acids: CASRDRGGYGYTF. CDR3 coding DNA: TGTGCCAGCAGGGACAGGGGGGGATATGGCTACACCTTC.

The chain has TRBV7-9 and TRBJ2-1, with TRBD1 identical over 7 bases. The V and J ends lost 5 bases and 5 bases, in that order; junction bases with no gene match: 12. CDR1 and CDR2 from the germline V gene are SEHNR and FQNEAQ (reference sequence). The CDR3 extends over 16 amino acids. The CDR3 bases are TGTGCCAGCAGCGTTCCTTCCGGGACAGCCGACAATGAGCAGTTCTTC. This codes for CASSVPSGTADNEQFF.